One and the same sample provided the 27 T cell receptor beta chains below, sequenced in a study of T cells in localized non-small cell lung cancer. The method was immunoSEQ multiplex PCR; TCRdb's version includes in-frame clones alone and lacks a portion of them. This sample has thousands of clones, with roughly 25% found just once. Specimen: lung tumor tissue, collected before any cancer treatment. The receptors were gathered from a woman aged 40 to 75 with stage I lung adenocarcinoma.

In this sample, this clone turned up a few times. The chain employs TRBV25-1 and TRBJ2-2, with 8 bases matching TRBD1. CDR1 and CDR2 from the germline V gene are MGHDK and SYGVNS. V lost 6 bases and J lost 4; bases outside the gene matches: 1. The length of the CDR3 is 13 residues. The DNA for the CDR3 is TGTGCCAGCAGAACAGGGGGCACCGGGGAGCTGTTTTTT. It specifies CASRTGGTGELFF. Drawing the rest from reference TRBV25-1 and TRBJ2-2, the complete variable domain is EADIYQTPRYLVIGTGKKITLECSQTMGHDKMYWYQQDPGMELHLIHYSYGVNSTEKGDLSSESTVSRIRTEHFPLTLESARPSHTSQYLCASRTGGTGELFFGEGSRLTVL.

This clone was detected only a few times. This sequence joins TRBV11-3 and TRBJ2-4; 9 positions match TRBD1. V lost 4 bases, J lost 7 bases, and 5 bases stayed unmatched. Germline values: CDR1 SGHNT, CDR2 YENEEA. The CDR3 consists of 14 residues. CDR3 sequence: CASSSGQGTNIQYF. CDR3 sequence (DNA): TGTGCCAGCAGCTCGGGACAGGGAACTAACATTCAGTACTTC.

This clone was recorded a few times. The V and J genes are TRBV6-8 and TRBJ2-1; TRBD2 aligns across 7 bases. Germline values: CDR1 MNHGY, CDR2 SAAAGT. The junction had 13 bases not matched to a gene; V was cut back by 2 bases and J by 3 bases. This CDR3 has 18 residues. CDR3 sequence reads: CASSYQAGLADIYNEQFF. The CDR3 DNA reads TGTGCCAGCAGTTACCAAGCCGGGCTAGCGGATATCTACAATGAGCAGTTCTTC.

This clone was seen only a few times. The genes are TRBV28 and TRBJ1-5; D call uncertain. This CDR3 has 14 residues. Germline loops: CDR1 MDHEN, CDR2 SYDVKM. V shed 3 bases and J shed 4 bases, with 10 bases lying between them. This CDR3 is CASSLPMKNQPQHF. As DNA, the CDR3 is TGTGCCAGCAGTTTGCCCATGAAGAATCAGCCCCAGCATTTT.

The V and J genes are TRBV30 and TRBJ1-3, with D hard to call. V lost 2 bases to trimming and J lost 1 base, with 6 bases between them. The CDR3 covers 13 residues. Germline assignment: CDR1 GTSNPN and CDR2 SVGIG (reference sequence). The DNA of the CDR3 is TGTGCCTGGAGTCTTCGGTCTGGAAACACCATATATTTT. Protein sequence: CAWSLRSGNTIYF.

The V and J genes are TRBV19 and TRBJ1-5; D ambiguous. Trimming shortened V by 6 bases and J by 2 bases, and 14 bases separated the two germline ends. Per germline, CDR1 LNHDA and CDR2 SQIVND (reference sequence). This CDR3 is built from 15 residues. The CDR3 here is CASSFSGYGNQPQHF. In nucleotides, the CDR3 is TGTGCCAGTAGCTTTTCGGGGTACGGCAATCAGCCCCAGCATTTT.

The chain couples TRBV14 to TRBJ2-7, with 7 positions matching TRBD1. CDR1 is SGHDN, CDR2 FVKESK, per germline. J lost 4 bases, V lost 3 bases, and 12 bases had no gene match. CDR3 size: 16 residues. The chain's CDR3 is CASSHMSYRTGYEQYF. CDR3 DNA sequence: TGTGCCAGCAGCCATATGTCGTACAGGACAGGTTACGAGCAGTACTTC.

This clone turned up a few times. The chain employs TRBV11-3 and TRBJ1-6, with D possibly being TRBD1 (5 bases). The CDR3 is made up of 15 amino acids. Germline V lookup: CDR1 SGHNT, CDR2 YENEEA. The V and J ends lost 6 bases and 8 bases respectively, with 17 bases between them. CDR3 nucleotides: TGTGCCAGCAGAGGTCCAGGGCTTACATATTCACCCCTCCACTTT. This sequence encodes CASRGPGLTYSPLHF.

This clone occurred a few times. The CDR3 coding sequence is TGTGCCGGGGGGACCACCTATAATTCACCCCTCCACTTT. Protein sequence: CAGGTTYNSPLHF. The chain has TRBV6-8 and TRBJ1-6, with a tentative D call TRBD1 (5 bases). Germline V lookup: CDR1 MNHGY, CDR2 SAAAGT. V was cut by 11 bases and J by 2 bases, with 10 bases left in between. The CDR3 is 13 amino acids.

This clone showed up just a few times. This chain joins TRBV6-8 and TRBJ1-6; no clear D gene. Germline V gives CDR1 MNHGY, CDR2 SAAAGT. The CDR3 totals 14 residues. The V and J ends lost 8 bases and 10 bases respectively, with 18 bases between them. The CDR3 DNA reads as TGTGCCAGCTTGGGATTTTTGGGAGGATCACCCCTCCACTTT. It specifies CASLGFLGGSPLHF.

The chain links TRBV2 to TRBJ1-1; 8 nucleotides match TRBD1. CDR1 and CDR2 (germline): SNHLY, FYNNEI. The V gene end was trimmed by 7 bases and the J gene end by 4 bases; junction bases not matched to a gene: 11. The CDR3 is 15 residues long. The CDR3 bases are TGTGCCAGCAAACCACAGGGGGTCGGCGGCACTGAAGCTTTCTTT. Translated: CASKPQGVGGTEAFF.

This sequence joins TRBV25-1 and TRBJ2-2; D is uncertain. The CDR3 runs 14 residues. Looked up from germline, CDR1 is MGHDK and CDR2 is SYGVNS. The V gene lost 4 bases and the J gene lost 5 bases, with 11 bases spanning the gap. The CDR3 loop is CASSAWTETGELFF. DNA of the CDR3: TGTGCCAGCAGTGCCTGGACGGAGACCGGGGAGCTGTTTTTT.

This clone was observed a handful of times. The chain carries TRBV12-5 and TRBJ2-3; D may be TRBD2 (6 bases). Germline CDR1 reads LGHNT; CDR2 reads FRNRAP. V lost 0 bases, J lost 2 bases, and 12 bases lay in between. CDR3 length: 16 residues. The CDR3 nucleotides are TGTGCTAGTGGTTTGGTACGGACTACCTACACAGATACGCAGTATTTT. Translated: CASGLVRTTYTDTQYF.

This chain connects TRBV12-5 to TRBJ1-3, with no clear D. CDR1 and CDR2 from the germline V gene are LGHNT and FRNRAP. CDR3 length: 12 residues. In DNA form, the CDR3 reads TGTGCCAGTACGGACTCTGGAAACACCATATATTTT. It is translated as CASTDSGNTIYF.

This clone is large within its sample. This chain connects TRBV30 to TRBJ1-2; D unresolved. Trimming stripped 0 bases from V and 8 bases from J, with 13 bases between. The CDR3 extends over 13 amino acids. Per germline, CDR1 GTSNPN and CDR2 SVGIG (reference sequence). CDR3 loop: CAWSVSRSDGYTF. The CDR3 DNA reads TGTGCCTGGAGTGTATCCCGGTCGGACGGCTACACCTTC.

CDR3 bases: TGTGCCAGCAGCTTCGGGTTCCGGGGCGGCTCGAGGGGAAACACCATATATTTT. This codes for CASSFGFRGGSRGNTIYF. The chain employs TRBV7-6 and TRBJ1-3; D possibly corresponds to TRBD1 (5 bases). The V gene lost 3 bases and the J gene lost 4 bases, with 22 bases spanning the gap. CDR1 SGHVS and CDR2 FNYEAQ come from the germline V gene. The CDR3 has 18 residues.

CDR3 DNA sequence: TGCGCCAGCAGTGAGTCGCTCCGCCGAGGGACCCAGTACTTC. It yields the protein CASSESLRRGTQYF. The rearrangement uses TRBV10-2 and TRBJ2-5, with D uncertain. CDR3 size: 14 residues. Germline lookup yields CDR1 WSHSY and CDR2 SAAADI. With 0 bases removed from V and 7 bases from J, the gap between germline ends came to 12 bases.

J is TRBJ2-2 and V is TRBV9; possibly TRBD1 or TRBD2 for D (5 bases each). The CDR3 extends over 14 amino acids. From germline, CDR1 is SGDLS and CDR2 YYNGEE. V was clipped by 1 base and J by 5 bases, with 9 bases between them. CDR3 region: CASSVLEGTGELFF. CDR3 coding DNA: TGTGCCAGCAGCGTACTTGAGGGGACCGGGGAGCTGTTTTTT.

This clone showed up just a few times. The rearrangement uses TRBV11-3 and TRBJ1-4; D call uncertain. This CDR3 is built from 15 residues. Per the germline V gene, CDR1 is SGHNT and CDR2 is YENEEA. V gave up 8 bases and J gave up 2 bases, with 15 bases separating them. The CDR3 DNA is TGTGCCAGCGGCGAACTTGGCTCCACTAATGAAAAACTGTTTTTT. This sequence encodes CASGELGSTNEKLFF.

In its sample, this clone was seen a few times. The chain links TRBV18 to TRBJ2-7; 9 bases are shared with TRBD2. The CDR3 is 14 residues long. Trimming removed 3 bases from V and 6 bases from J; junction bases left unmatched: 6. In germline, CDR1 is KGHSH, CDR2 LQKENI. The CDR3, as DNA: TGTGCCAGCTCACCGGCGGGGGGGTTAAGCGAGCAGTACTTC. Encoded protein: CASSPAGGLSEQYF.

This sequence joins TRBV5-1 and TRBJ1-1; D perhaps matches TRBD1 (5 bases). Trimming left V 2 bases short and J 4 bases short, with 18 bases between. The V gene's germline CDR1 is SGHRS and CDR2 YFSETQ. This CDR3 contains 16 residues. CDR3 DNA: TGCGCCAGCAGCTTATGGGGCGGGGAGGTGGGCACTGAAGCTTTCTTT. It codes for CASSLWGGEVGTEAFF.

The CDR3 bases are TGTGCCAGTAGTATAGGGGTACAGCAAGAGACCCAGTACTTC. It specifies CASSIGVQQETQYF. The rearrangement uses TRBV19 and TRBJ2-5; D gene ambiguous. Germline-derived CDR1 and CDR2 are LNHDA and SQIVND (reference sequence). Trimming removed 1 base from V and 2 bases from J, with 8 bases in between. The CDR3 totals 14 residues. Combining the CDR3 with reference TRBV19 and TRBJ2-5 gives the whole variable domain DGGITQSPKYLFRKEGQNVTLSCEQNLNHDAMYWYRQDPGQGLRLIYYSQIVNDFQKGDIAEGYSVSREKKESFPLTVTSAQKNPTAFYLCASSIGVQQETQYFGPGTRLLVL.

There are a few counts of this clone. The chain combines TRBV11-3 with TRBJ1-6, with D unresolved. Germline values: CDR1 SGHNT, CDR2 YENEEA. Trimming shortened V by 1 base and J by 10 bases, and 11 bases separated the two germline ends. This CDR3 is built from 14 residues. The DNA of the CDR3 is TGTGCCAGCAGCTTAGGAGCCGGCCGATCACCCCTCCACTTT. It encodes CASSLGAGRSPLHF.

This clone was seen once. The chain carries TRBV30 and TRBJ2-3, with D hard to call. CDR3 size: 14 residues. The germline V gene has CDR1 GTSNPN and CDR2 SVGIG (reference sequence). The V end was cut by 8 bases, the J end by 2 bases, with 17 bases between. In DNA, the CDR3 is TGTGCCGGCGAAGACGGTCAATACACAGATACGCAGTATTTT. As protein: CAGEDGQYTDTQYF.

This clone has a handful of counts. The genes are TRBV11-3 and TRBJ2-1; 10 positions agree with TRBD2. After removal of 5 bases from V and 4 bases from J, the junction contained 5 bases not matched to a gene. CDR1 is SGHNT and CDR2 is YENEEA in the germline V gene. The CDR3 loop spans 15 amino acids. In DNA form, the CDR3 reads TGTGCCAGCAGCATACTAGCGGGGCGATACAATGAGCAGTTCTTC. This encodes CASSILAGRYNEQFF.

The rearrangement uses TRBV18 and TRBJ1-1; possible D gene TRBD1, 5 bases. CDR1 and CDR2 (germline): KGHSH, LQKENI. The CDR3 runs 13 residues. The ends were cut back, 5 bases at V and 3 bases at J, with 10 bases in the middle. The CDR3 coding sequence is TGTGCCAGCTCAAGGGACGGAGACACTGAAGCTTTCTTT. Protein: CASSRDGDTEAFF.

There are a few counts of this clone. This CDR3 reads CASSHSTGRGETQYF. DNA for the CDR3: TGCGCCAGCAGCCACTCGACAGGTCGAGGCGAGACCCAGTACTTC. The rearrangement joins TRBV5-1 to TRBJ2-5; perhaps TRBD1 as D (6 bases). This CDR3 has 15 amino acids. The germline V gene has CDR1 SGHRS and CDR2 YFSETQ. V was cut by 4 bases and J by 5 bases, with 18 bases left in between.